Presented here are 26 T cell receptor beta chains from one specimen sequenced in a study of T-cell reconstitution after alpha-beta-depleted transplantation in children. Unique molecular identifiers tagged the TCRbeta library. One entry per CDR3 protein, called by TCRdb with MiXCR from the PCR reads. Here the sample spans under 140,000 distinct CDR3 sequences, 10% being singletons. The source material was PBMCs from the stem cell graft donor, sampled from the stem cell graft. These receptors all stem from a human donor who donated a stem cell graft to a child with acute lymphoblastic leukemia.

This clonotype was seen once. The chain couples TRBV7-2 to TRBJ2-1; 10 positions match TRBD1. This CDR3 region has 16 residues. CDR1 SGHTA and CDR2 FQGNSA come from the germline V gene. The trim removed 1 base at V and 3 bases at J, leaving 3 bases unmatched. The CDR3 DNA reads as TGTGCCAGCAGCTTAGAATGGGACAGGGGCTACAATGAGCAGTTCTTC. As protein: CASSLEWDRGYNEQFF.

This clonotype has ten or more counts. The chain couples TRBV27 to TRBJ2-5, with 13 bases that match TRBD2. This CDR3 spans 16 amino acids. Trimming at V came to 5 bases and at J to 4 bases, leaving 7 bases not matched to a gene. The germline CDR1 and CDR2 sequences are MNHEY and SMNVEV (reference sequence). For the CDR3, the DNA is TGTGCCAGCAGTCCAAGGGGACTAGCGGGATTAGAGACCCAGTACTTC. Protein product: CASSPRGLAGLETQYF.

This clonotype was seen ten or more times. At one end the junction does not follow the germline gene, possibly because of a read error. J is TRBJ2-6 and V is TRBV7-7; D is unclear. Germline loops: CDR1 SSHAT, CDR2 FNYEAQ (reference sequence). The CDR3 is made up of 14 amino acids. CDR3 nucleotide sequence: TGTGCTAGCAGCCCTCAAGCTGGGGCCAACGTCCTGACTTTC. It is translated as CASSPQAGANVLTF.

This clonotype was recorded many times. The V gene is TRBV12-3 or TRBV12-4, the J gene TRBJ1-3; no reliable D call. The V end was cut by 3 bases, the J end by 2 bases, with 8 bases between. The CDR3 contains 14 residues. The CDR3 sequence: CASSFPTPGNTIYF. The CDR3 DNA follows: TGTGCCAGCAGTTTCCCCACTCCTGGAAACACCATATATTTT.

This clonotype was counted at least ten times. V gene TRBV20-1 combines with J gene TRBJ2-2; 12 bases match TRBD2. Germline V lookup: CDR1 DFQATT, CDR2 SNEGSKA (reference sequence). The CDR3 is 14 residues long. Losses at the gene ends were 4 bases for V and 3 bases for J; bases not matched to a gene: 0. CDR3 in DNA: TGCAGTGCTACTAGCGGGGGGGACACCGGGGAGCTGTTTTTT. Translation gives CSATSGGDTGELFF.

This clonotype was counted at least ten times. One end of the junction does not line up with germline, which may come from a read error. The chain employs TRBV3-1 and TRBJ1-1, with 8 bases aligning to TRBD1. CDR3 length: 11 amino acids. Germline loops: CDR1 LGHDT, CDR2 YNNKEL (reference sequence). The CDR3 sequence: CASSQAGTGQF. The CDR3 bases are TGTGCCAGCAGCCAAGCCGGGACAGGCCAATTT.

This clonotype has just a few counts. A much larger clone sits a single nucleotide away, making a read error possible. The CDR3 loop reads CASSLMGSGANGLTF. CDR3 DNA: TGTGCCAGCAGCTTAATGGGCTCTGGGGCCAACGGCCTGACTTTC. The rearrangement uses TRBV7-9 and TRBJ2-6; maybe TRBD1 (5 bases). Per germline, CDR1 SEHNR and CDR2 FQNEAQ (reference sequence). The CDR3 totals 15 residues.

This clonotype was recorded many times. The rearrangement joins TRBV20-1 to TRBJ2-7; 10 bases align to TRBD2. V shed 7 bases, J shed 2 bases, and the junction held 8 bases outside the gene matches. This CDR3 spans 14 amino acids. CDR1 DFQATT and CDR2 SNEGSKA come from the germline V gene (reference sequence). CDR3 residues: CSVLLAGLTYEQYF. The CDR3 DNA sequence: TGCAGTGTGTTACTAGCGGGGCTTACCTACGAGCAGTACTTC.

This clonotype was seen ten or more times. At one boundary the junction diverges from the germline segment, which might be a read error. CDR3 residues: CASTYGGGTEAFF. In DNA form, the CDR3 reads TGTGCCAGCACTTACGGTGGGGGAACTGAAGCTTTCTTT. The chain has TRBV6-5 and TRBJ1-1, with D perhaps matching TRBD1 (5 bases). Looked up from germline, CDR1 is MNHEY and CDR2 is SVGAGI. The CDR3 length is 13 residues.

This clonotype appeared many times. V and J are TRBV15 and TRBJ2-2; D may be TRBD1 or TRBD2 (6 bases each). The germline V and J ends were trimmed by 6 bases and 3 bases, with 17 bases remaining between them. From germline, CDR1 is LNHNV and CDR2 YYDKDF (reference sequence). This CDR3 contains 16 residues. The CDR3 DNA reads TGTGCCACCAGAGTGATGGGGGGCGCGGACACCGGGGAGCTGTTTTTT. Translation gives CATRVMGGADTGELFF.

The J gene is TRBJ2-6, the V gene TRBV10-3; D is uncertain. The CDR3 is made up of 15 amino acids. The germline V and J ends were trimmed by 3 bases and 0 bases, with 6 bases remaining between them. CDR1 and CDR2 from the germline V gene are ENHRY and SYGVKD. The CDR3, as DNA: TGTGCCATCAGTGATTATGGCTCTGGGGCCAACGTCCTGACTTTC. Protein: CAISDYGSGANVLTF.

The V call is TRBV11-2, the J call TRBJ2-7; 7 bases align to TRBD2. The CDR3 sequence is 14 residues long. Trimming cost V 7 bases and J 3 bases; bases outside gene matches: 9. Germline CDR1 is SGHAT and CDR2 is FQNNGV. The CDR3 sequence: CASTIREGFYEQYF. In nucleotides, the CDR3 is TGTGCCAGCACCATAAGGGAGGGGTTCTACGAGCAGTACTTC.

In this sample, this clonotype turned up many times. The chain recombines TRBV7-9 with TRBJ2-2; 14 bases align to TRBD2. The CDR3 has 16 amino acids. Trimming took 4 bases from V and 7 from J; bases not matched to a gene: 5. Germline V lookup: CDR1 SEHNR, CDR2 FQNEAQ (reference sequence). For the CDR3, the DNA is TGTGCCAGCAGCTCGGGACTAGCGGGAGTGGGCGGGGAGCTGTTTTTT. It codes for CASSSGLAGVGGELFF.

This clonotype was recorded a few times. The chain links TRBV30 to TRBJ1-2; TRBD1 might be the D (5 bases). This CDR3 is built from 13 residues. The V end lost 2 bases, the J end lost 2 bases, and 9 bases lay between the germline ends. Germline V gives CDR1 GTSNPN, CDR2 SVGIG (reference sequence). The CDR3 here is CAWSRNRNYGYTF. Written as DNA, the CDR3 is TGTGCCTGGAGTCGGAACAGGAACTATGGCTACACCTTC.

This clonotype was found many times. This chain links TRBV7-2 with TRBJ1-2; D is uncertain. Deletions cut 4 bases from V and 2 bases from J, with 17 bases between. Germline V gives CDR1 SGHTA, CDR2 FQGNSA. The CDR3 runs 16 residues. The CDR3 reads CASSSSMTRQNYGYTF. In DNA, the CDR3 is TGTGCCAGCAGCTCCTCTATGACCCGTCAGAACTATGGCTACACCTTC.

The chain joins TRBV7-6 to TRBJ2-5, with 10 bases lining up with TRBD2. J gave up 5 bases and V 5 bases, and 11 bases lay outside the gene matches. The CDR3 consists of 16 residues. CDR1 and CDR2 (germline): SGHVS, FNYEAQ. This chain's CDR3 is CASSPRRSGGRETQYF. In DNA, the CDR3 is TGTGCCAGCAGCCCACGGCGTAGCGGGGGGAGGGAGACCCAGTACTTC.

This clonotype showed up many times. The genes are TRBV28 and TRBJ2-7, with 8 bases aligning to TRBD1. There are 14 residues in the CDR3. V lost 7 bases, J lost 2 bases, and 7 bases stayed unmatched. The germline CDR1 and CDR2 sequences are MDHEN and SYDVKM. The CDR3 loop is CASNVRQGPYEQYF. CDR3 DNA sequence: TGTGCCAGCAACGTTCGACAGGGGCCCTACGAGCAGTACTTC.

This clonotype has ten or more counts. The V gene is TRBV14, the J gene TRBJ2-1, with TRBD2 identical over 7 bases. Germline CDR1 reads SGHDN; CDR2 reads FVKESK. V was pared by 0 bases and J by 1 base, with 6 bases of the junction left unmatched. The CDR3 sequence is 17 residues long. For the CDR3, the DNA is TGTGCCAGCAGCCAAGACCCGACTAGCTCTTCCTACAATGAGCAGTTCTTC. This translates into CASSQDPTSSSYNEQFF. Together with reference TRBV14 and TRBJ2-1, the CDR3 gives the full variable domain: EAGVTQFPSHSVIEKGQTVTLRCDPISGHDNLYWYRRVMGKEIKFLLHFVKESKQDESGMPNNRFLAERTGGTYSTLKVQPAELEDSGVYFCASSQDPTSSSYNEQFFGPGTRLTVL.

This clonotype was detected many times. V usage is TRBV7-6 and J usage is TRBJ2-1, with TRBD2 matching 10 bases. The CDR3 extends over 15 amino acids. Unmatched junction bases numbered 3, after V lost 5 bases and J lost 2 bases. In germline, CDR1 is SGHVS, CDR2 FNYEAQ. This chain's CDR3 is CASSPLAGAYNEQFF. The CDR3 nucleotides read TGTGCCAGCAGCCCGCTAGCGGGAGCCTACAATGAGCAGTTCTTC.

This clonotype was detected ten times or more. This chain connects TRBV7-2 to TRBJ1-5; TRBD1 aligns across 9 bases. The trim removed 5 bases at V and 2 bases at J, leaving 4 bases unmatched. The CDR3 runs 15 residues. Per the germline V gene, CDR1 is SGHTA and CDR2 is FQGNSA. In DNA, the CDR3 is TGTGCCAGCAGCCGGACAGGGGATCGCAATCAGCCCCAGCATTTT. It is translated as CASSRTGDRNQPQHF.

The chain is built from TRBV5-1 and TRBJ2-4; TRBD2 agrees at 11 bases. V shed 2 bases and J 5 bases; nucleotides not matched to a gene: 3. This CDR3 has 15 amino acids. The germline CDR1 and CDR2 sequences are SGHRS and YFSETQ. Here the CDR3 reads CASSLGGLAENIQYF. CDR3 in DNA: TGCGCCAGCAGCTTAGGGGGACTAGCGGAAAACATTCAGTACTTC.

This clonotype was found many times. The rearrangement joins TRBV9 to TRBJ2-1; D may correspond to TRBD1 or TRBD2 (7 bases each). Germline V gives CDR1 SGDLS, CDR2 YYNGEE. The CDR3 extends over 17 amino acids. Trimming took off 2 bases at V and 4 bases at J, with 19 bases between the two ends. The CDR3: CASSVRGRLAVYNEQFF. The CDR3 nucleotides read TGTGCCAGCAGCGTGAGGGGGCGGCTAGCGGTATACAATGAGCAGTTCTTC.

Ten or more counts support this clonotype. The junction does not match germline at one end; this may be a read error. This chain uses TRBV7-2 with TRBJ2-1; 8 positions agree with TRBD2. Germline values: CDR1 SGHTA, CDR2 FQGNSA. CDR3 length: 12 amino acids. CDR3: CASSPAKGLGVF. CDR3 bases: TGTGCCAGCAGCCCTGCGAAGGGACTAGGGGTCTTC. The entire variable domain, with the rest obtained from reference TRBV7-2 and TRBJ2-1, is as follows: GAGVSQSPSNKVTEKGKDVELRCDPISGHTALYWYRQSLGQGLEFLIYFQGNSAPDKSGLPSDRFSAERTGGSVSTLTIQRTQQEDSAVYLCASSPAKGLGVFGPGTRLTVL.

This clonotype was observed at least ten times. V usage is TRBV4-3 and J usage is TRBJ2-7; no clear D gene. Deletions cut 0 bases from V and 0 bases from J, with 12 bases between. CDR3 length equals 16 residues. CDR1 and CDR2 from the germline V gene are LGHNA and YSLEER. The CDR3 sequence: CASSQDRALSSYEQYF. The CDR3 bases are TGCGCCAGCAGCCAAGATCGGGCACTTAGCTCCTACGAGCAGTACTTC.

The V gene is TRBV6-1, the J gene TRBJ2-7; 11 bases match TRBD2. Germline CDR1 is MNHNS and CDR2 is SASEGT. The length of the CDR3 is 19 residues. V trimming: 4 bases; J trimming: 4 bases; junction bases outside the gene matches: 18. CDR3 sequence (DNA): TGTGCCAGCAGTGCGAGGACTAGCGGGTTTCGGAGGGGCCCGTACGAGCAGTACTTC. Translation: CASSARTSGFRRGPYEQYF.

A note on this clonotype: Since a much larger clone is just one base distant, this may be a read error. The V and J genes are TRBV24-1 and TRBJ2-5; 8 bases line up with TRBD2. From germline, CDR1 is KGHDR and CDR2 SFDVKD. J gave up 5 bases and V 8 bases, and 9 bases lay outside the gene matches. CDR3 length equals 14 residues. CDR3 DNA sequence: TGTGCCACCATGGACGATAGCGGGACCGAGACCCAGTACTTC. Translated: CATMDDSGTETQYF.